This passage covers 17 T cell receptor beta chains from one sample sequenced in a study of T-cell memory formation after mild COVID-19. Using its own MiXCR run on the 5' RACE reads, TCRdb lists one record per CDR3 protein. The sample lists 200,000 to 300,000 distinct CDR3 sequences; less than 20% were seen once. The sample comprised PBMCs or a T cell subset sorted from them (not recorded which). The receptors were sampled from an adult woman who had mild COVID-19 (a few samples of this study predate the infection). Cell type and time point are not known.

This clonotype was observed many times. This sequence joins TRBV29-1 and TRBJ2-3; maybe TRBD2 (5 bases). V lost 7 bases and J 2 bases, leaving 13 bases between the germline ends. CDR3 length equals 13 residues. CDR1 and CDR2 from the germline V gene are SQVTM and ANQGSEA. DNA for the CDR3: TGCAGCGCGGTCCCCGGGGTCACAGATACGCAGTATTTT. Translating it yields CSAVPGVTDTQYF.

This clonotype was picked up a small number of times. CDR3 region: CATSEGGGYTF. CDR3 DNA: TGTGCCACCAGTGAGGGGGGCGGCTACACCTTC. V usage is TRBV24-1 and J usage is TRBJ1-2; D is possibly TRBD1 (6 bases). The V gene's germline CDR1 is KGHDR and CDR2 SFDVKD. This CDR3 comprises 11 residues. Trimming removed 4 bases from V and 8 bases from J, with 7 bases in between.

This chain joins TRBV29-1 and TRBJ2-2; tentative D call: TRBD1 (5 bases). Per germline, CDR1 SQVTM and CDR2 ANQGSEA. The CDR3 loop spans 16 amino acids. V lost 0 bases to trimming and J lost 5 bases, with 16 bases between them. The CDR3 spells CSVEDTQGGRTGELFF. The CDR3, as DNA: TGCAGCGTTGAAGATACCCAGGGTGGGCGGACCGGGGAGCTGTTTTTT.

A few counts support this clonotype. The chain is built from TRBV12-3 or TRBV12-4 and TRBJ1-1, with a weak D call TRBD1 (5 bases). The CDR3 has 15 amino acids. V dropped 8 bases and J dropped 3 bases, with 19 bases sitting between them. The CDR3 region has the DNA TGTGCCAGCGGAACGAGCGGGGGGTGGGACACTGAAGCTTTCTTT. Translating gives CASGTSGGWDTEAFF.

The chain employs TRBV2 and TRBJ2-5, with D possibly being TRBD2 (5 bases). Germline V gives CDR1 SNHLY, CDR2 FYNNEI. CDR3 length: 12 residues. V lost 5 bases and J lost 5, with 9 bases in between. CDR3 sequence reads: CASSRTGETQYF. CDR3 bases: TGTGCCAGCAGTAGGACGGGGGAGACCCAGTACTTC.

The rearrangement joins TRBV6-5 to TRBJ1-2; D remains ambiguous. There are 15 residues in the CDR3. The germline V gene has CDR1 MNHEY and CDR2 SVGAGI. Trimming cost V 2 bases and J 4 bases, with 14 bases left between them. The CDR3 loop is CASSYGGSRSYGYTF. CDR3 DNA sequence: TGTGCCAGCAGTTACGGCGGGAGTCGGAGCTATGGCTACACCTTC.

V is TRBV23-1 and J is TRBJ2-3; 8 nucleotides line up with TRBD2. TRBV23-1 falls under the ORF class, with uncertain function. The trim removed 2 bases at V and 5 bases at J, leaving 24 bases unmatched. There are 21 residues in the CDR3. CDR3 nucleotide sequence: TGCGCCAGCAGTCAACAGACATTGGGATTTGTAGCGGGGAGGGAGGAAGATACGCAGTATTTT. Protein: CASSQQTLGFVAGREEDTQYF.

This clonotype was seen ten or more times. V usage is TRBV12-3 or TRBV12-4 and J usage is TRBJ1-2, with TRBD1 matching over 7 bases. Trimming took 5 bases from V and 2 from J; bases not matched to a gene: 2. The CDR3 loop spans 13 amino acids. The CDR3 DNA follows: TGTGCCAGCAGTGTGGGACAGAACTATGGCTACACCTTC. It encodes CASSVGQNYGYTF.

V and J are TRBV5-5 and TRBJ2-1, with unresolved D. The length of the CDR3 is 13 residues. The germline CDR1 and CDR2 sequences are SGHKS and YYEKEE (reference sequence). V gave up 3 bases and J gave up 9 bases, with 13 bases separating them. CDR3 protein: CASSSTRYGEQFF. The CDR3 region has the DNA TGTGCCAGCAGCTCAACACGTTATGGTGAGCAGTTCTTC.

The chain carries TRBV4-3 and TRBJ1-4; TRBD1 might be the D (5 bases). V was shortened by 3 bases and J by 7 bases, with 18 bases between the two germline ends. CDR1 is LGHNA, CDR2 YSLEER, per germline. This CDR3 is 16 amino acids long. Here the CDR3 DNA reads TGCGCCAGCAGCCAGGACGCAGGGCGATTCGGTGAAAAACTGTTTTTT. This gives the protein CASSQDAGRFGEKLFF.

This clonotype was counted between two and nine times. The chain uses TRBV5-5 and TRBJ1-3, with a possible D match to TRBD1 (5 bases). The CDR3 is 16 amino acids. V shed 1 base and J shed 2 bases, with 13 bases lying between them. Germline CDR1 is SGHKS and CDR2 is YYEKEE (reference sequence). The CDR3 is CASSLSQGSAGNTIYF. The CDR3 coding sequence is TGTGCCAGCAGCTTGAGTCAGGGTTCCGCTGGAAACACCATATATTTT.

The V and J genes are TRBV29-1 and TRBJ2-5; D is perhaps TRBD1 (7 bases). Trimming took 3 bases from V and 9 from J, leaving 17 bases between them. The CDR3 totals 13 residues. CDR1 and CDR2 from the germline V gene are SQVTM and ANQGSEA. The CDR3 DNA sequence: TGCAGCGTTGAGGAGGGACAGCAAATGTCCCAGTACTTC. It yields the protein CSVEEGQQMSQYF.

This clonotype was detected a few times. This chain links TRBV20-1 with TRBJ2-1; TRBD1 agrees at 8 bases. The CDR3 contains 16 residues. V lost 8 bases, J lost 3 bases, and 15 bases stayed unmatched. From germline, CDR1 is DFQATT and CDR2 SNEGSKA (reference sequence). The CDR3 loop reads CSPFDYSGGLYNEQFF. In DNA form, the CDR3 reads TGCAGTCCCTTTGACTACTCAGGGGGCCTCTACAATGAGCAGTTCTTC.

This clonotype was seen a handful of times. This chain links TRBV24-1 with TRBJ1-5; a possible D gene is TRBD1 (5 bases). The CDR3 is made up of 13 amino acids. The germline gives CDR1 KGHDR, CDR2 SFDVKD. V lost 12 bases and J lost 4, with 15 bases in between. The CDR3 sequence: CAVQGSWNQPQHF. The CDR3 DNA is TGTGCCGTTCAGGGTTCGTGGAATCAGCCCCAGCATTTT.

As to this clonotype: A much larger clone sits a single nucleotide away, making a read error possible. The chain is built from TRBV24-1 and TRBJ2-5, with D possibly matching TRBD2 (6 bases). The CDR3 sequence is 13 residues long. The ends were cut back, 9 bases at V and 3 bases at J, with 13 bases in the middle. The germline gives CDR1 KGHDR, CDR2 SFDVKD. The CDR3 nucleotides read TGTGCCACCGGAGGGGCAGAAAAAGAGACCCAGTACTTC. Translated: CATGGAEKETQYF.

This rearrangement joins TRBV7-9 to TRBJ2-1; 16 bases agree with TRBD2. The V gene's germline CDR1 is SEHNR and CDR2 FQNEAQ (reference sequence). The CDR3 extends over 19 amino acids. V was pared by 8 bases and J by 6 bases, with 16 bases of the junction left unmatched. For the CDR3, the DNA is TGTGCCAGCGTCAACCTTCAGGGACTAGCGGGAGGGGGGGTCAATGAGCAGTTCTTC. Its translation is CASVNLQGLAGGGVNEQFF.

This clonotype was seen a few times. The chain recombines TRBV5-1 with TRBJ2-1; 13 nucleotides match TRBD2. The CDR3 extends over 17 amino acids. J gave up 3 bases and V 3 bases, and 6 bases lay outside the gene matches. From germline, CDR1 is SGHRS and CDR2 YFSETQ. The CDR3 reads CASSWSGTSGIYNEQFF. DNA of the CDR3: TGCGCCAGCAGCTGGTCCGGGACTAGCGGGATCTACAATGAGCAGTTCTTC.